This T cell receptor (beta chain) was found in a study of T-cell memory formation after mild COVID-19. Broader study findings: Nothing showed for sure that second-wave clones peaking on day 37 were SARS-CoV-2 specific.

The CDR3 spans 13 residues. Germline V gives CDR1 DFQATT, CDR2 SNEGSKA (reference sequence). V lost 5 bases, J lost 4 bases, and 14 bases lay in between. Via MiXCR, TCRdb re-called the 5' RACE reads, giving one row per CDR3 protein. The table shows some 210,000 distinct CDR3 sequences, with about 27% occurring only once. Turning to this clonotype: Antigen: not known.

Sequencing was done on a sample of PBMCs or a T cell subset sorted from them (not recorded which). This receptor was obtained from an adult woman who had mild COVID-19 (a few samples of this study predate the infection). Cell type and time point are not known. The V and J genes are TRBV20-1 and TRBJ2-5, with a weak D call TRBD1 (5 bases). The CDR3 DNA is TGCAGTGCTCCTCGACAGCCCAGAGAGACCCAGTACTTC. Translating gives CSAPRQPRETQYF.